The clone carrying this TCR beta chain was counted a few times. This record comes from a study of blood T cell repertoires in COVID-19. CDR3 size: 13 residues. Trimming pared 7 bases from V and 1 base from J, leaving 11 bases between. Germline lookup yields CDR1 SGHTS and CDR2 YDEGEE. The method was immunoSEQ multiplex PCR; TCRdb's version includes in-frame clones alone and lacks a portion of them. Of about 220,000 clones listed, less than 85% were seen once; the top ten hold around 7.3%. Source material: peripheral blood. The V and J genes are TRBV5-8 and TRBJ1-1; a possible D gene is TRBD1 (6 bases). This TCR came from a woman aged 70-85 years with acute or convalescent COVID-19. CDR3 nucleotide sequence: TGTGCCAGCGAACGACAGGAGAACACTGAAGCTTTCTTT. Amino acids: CASERQENTEAFF.